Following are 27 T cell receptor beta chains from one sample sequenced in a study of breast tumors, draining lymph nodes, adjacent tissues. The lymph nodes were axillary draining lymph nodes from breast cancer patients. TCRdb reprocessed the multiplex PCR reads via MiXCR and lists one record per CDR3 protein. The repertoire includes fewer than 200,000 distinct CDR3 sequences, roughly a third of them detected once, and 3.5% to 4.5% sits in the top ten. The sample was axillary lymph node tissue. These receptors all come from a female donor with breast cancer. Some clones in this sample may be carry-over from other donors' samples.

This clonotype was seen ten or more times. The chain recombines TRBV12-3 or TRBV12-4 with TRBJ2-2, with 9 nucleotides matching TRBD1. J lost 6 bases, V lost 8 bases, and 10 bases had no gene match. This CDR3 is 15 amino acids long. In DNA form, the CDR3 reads TGTGCCAGCGGACAGGGGACGACTAGGGCCGGGGAGCTGTTTTTT. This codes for CASGQGTTRAGELFF.

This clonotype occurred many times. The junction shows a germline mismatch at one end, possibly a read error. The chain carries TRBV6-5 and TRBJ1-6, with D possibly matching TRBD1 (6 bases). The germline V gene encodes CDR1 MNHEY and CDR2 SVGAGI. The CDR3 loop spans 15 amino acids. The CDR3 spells CASSHSAGANSPLHF. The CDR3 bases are TGTGCCAGCAGTCACTCGGCAGGGGCCAATTCACCCCTCCACTTT.

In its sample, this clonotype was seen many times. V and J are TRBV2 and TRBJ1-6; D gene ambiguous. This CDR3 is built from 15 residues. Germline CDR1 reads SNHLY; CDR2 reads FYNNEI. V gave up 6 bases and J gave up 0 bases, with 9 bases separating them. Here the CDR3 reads CASRANPSYNSPLHF. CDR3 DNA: TGTGCCAGCAGGGCGAACCCCTCCTATAATTCACCCCTCCACTTT.

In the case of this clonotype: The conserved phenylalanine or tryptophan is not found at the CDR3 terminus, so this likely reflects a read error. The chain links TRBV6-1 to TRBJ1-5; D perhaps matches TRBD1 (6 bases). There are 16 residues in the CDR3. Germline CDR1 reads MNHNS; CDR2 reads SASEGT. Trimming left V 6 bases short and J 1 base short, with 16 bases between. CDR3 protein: CASRLGGSGSNQPQHL. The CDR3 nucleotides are TGTGCCAGCAGGTTGGGGGGCTCAGGAAGCAATCAGCCCCAGCATCTT.

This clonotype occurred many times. CDR3 residues: CASSEPTDFETNEKLFF. Written as DNA, the CDR3 is TGTGCCAGCAGTGAACCGACAGACTTCGAGACTAATGAAAAACTGTTTTTT. The rearrangement links TRBV2 to TRBJ1-4; TRBD1 is a possible D gene (5 bases). The CDR3 loop spans 17 amino acids. CDR1 is SNHLY and CDR2 is FYNNEI in the germline V gene. Trimming shortened V by 2 bases and J by 2 bases, and 15 bases separated the two germline ends.

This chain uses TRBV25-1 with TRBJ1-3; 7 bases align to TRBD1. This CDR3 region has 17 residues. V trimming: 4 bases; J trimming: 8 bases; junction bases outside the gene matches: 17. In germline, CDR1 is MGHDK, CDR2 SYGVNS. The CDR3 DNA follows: TGTGCCAGCAGTGGGCAGACAGGGCCGAACTATGGCTACACCATATATTTT. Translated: CASSGQTGPNYGYTIYF. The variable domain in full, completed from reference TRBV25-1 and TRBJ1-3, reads EADIYQTPRYLVIGTGKKITLECSQTMGHDKMYWYQQDPGMELHLIHYSYGVNSTEKGDLSSESTVSRIRTEHFPLTLESARPSHTSQYLCASSGQTGPNYGYTIYFGEGSWLTVV.

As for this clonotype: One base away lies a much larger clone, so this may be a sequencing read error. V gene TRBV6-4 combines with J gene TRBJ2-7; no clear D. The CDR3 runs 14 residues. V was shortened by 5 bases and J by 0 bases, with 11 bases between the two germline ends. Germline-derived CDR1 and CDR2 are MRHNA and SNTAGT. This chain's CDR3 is CASSHTPSSYEQYF. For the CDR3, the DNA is TGTGCCAGCAGTCACACCCCTAGCTCCTACGAGCAGTACTTC.

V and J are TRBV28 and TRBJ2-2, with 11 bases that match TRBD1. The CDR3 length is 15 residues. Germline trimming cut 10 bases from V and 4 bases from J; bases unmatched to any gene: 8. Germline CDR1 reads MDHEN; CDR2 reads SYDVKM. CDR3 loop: CATFWDRGSTGELFF. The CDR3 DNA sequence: TGTGCCACCTTCTGGGACAGGGGGAGCACCGGGGAGCTGTTTTTT.

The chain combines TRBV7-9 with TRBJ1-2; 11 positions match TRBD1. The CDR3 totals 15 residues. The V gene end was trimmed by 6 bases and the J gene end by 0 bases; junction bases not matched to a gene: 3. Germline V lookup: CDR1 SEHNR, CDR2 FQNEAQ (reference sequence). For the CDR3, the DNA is TGTGCCAGCAGTCCGGGACAGGGGGCTAACTATGGCTACACCTTC. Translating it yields CASSPGQGANYGYTF.

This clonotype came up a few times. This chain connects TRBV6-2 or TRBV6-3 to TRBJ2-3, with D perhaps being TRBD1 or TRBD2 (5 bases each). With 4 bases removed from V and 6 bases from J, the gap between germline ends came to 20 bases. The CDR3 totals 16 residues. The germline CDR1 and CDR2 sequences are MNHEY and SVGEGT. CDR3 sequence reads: CASSSGVGLASDTQYF. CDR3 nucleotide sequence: TGTGCCAGCAGTTCTGGGGTGGGGCTAGCATCCGATACGCAGTATTTT.

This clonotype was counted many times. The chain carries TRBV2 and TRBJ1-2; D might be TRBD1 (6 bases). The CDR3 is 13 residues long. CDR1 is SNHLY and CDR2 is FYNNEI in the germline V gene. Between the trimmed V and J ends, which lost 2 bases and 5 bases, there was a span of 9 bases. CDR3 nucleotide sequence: TGTGCCAGCAGTGAAAGACAGGTTTATGGCTACACCTTC. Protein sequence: CASSERQVYGYTF.

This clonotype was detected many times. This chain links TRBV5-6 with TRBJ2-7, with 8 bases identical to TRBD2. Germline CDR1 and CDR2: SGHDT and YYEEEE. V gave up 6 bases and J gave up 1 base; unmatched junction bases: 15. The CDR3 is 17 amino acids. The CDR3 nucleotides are TGTGCCAGCAACAAACGAGCGAGACTAGCGAAATCCTACGAGCAGTACTTC. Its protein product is CASNKRARLAKSYEQYF.

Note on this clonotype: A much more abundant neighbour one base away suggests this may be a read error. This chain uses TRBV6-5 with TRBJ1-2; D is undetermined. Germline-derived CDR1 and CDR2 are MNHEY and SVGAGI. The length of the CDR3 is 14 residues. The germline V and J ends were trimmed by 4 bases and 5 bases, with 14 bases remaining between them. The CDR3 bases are TGTGCCAGCAGTTGTCTCGGGCAGCAATATGGCTACACCTTC. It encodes CASSCLGQQYGYTF.

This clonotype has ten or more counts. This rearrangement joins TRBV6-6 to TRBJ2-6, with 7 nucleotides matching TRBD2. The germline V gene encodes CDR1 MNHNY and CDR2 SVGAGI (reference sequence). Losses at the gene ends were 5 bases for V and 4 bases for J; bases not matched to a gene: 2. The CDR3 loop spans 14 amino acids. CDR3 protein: CASSHGGGANVLTF. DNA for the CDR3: TGTGCCAGCAGTCACGGGGGGGGGGCCAACGTCCTGACTTTC.

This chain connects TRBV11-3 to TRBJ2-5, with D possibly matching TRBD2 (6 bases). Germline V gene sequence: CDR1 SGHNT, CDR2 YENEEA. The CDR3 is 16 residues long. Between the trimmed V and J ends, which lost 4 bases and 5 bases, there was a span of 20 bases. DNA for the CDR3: TGTGCCAGCAGCTCGATTTCTAGCGCGGGTAAGGAGACCCAGTACTTC. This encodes CASSSISSAGKETQYF.

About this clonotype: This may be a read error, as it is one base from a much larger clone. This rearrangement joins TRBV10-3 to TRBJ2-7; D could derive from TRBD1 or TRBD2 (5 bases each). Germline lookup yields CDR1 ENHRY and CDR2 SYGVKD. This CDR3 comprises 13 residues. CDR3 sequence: CANSPGTLYEQYF. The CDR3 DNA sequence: TGTGCCAACAGTCCGGGGACCTTATACGAGCAGTACTTC.

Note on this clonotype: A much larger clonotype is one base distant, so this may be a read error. CDR3 in DNA: TGTGCCAGCACCCCCCTTACAGGGACCGAGCAGTACTTC. It codes for CASTPLTGTEQYF. The V gene is TRBV6-6, the J gene TRBJ2-7; tentatively, D is TRBD1 (6 bases). Trimming took off 7 bases at V and 6 bases at J, with 16 bases between the two ends. This CDR3 is built from 13 residues. Germline values: CDR1 MNHNY, CDR2 SVGAGI (reference sequence).

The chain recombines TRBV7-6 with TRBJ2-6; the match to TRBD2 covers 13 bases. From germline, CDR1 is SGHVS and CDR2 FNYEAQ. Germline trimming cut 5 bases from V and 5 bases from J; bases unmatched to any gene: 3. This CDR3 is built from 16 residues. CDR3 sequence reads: CASSAGTSGRANVLTF. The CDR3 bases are TGTGCCAGCAGCGCCGGGACTAGCGGGAGGGCCAACGTCCTGACTTTC.

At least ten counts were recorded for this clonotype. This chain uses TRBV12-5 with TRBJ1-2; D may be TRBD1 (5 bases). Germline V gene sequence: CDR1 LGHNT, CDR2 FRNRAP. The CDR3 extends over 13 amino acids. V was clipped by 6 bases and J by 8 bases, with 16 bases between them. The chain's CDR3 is CASGTIGARGYTF. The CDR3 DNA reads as TGTGCTAGTGGGACAATAGGGGCTAGGGGCTACACCTTC. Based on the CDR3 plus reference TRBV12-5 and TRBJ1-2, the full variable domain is DARVTQTPRHKVTEMGQEVTMRCQPILGHNTVFWYRQTMMQGLELLAYFRNRAPLDDSGMPKDRFSAEMPDATLATLKIQPSEPRDSAVYFCASGTIGARGYTFGSGTRLTVV.

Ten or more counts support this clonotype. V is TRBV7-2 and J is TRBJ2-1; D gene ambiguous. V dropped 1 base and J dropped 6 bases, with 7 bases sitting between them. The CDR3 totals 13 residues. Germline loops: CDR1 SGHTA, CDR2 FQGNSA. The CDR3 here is CASSLVYGNEQFF. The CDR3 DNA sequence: TGTGCCAGCAGCTTAGTTTACGGCAATGAGCAGTTCTTC.

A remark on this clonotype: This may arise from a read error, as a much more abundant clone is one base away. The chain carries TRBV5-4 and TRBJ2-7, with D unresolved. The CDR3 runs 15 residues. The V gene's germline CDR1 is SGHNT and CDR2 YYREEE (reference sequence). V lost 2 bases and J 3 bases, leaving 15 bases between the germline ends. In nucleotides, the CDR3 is TGTGCCAGCAGCTTTGACCAGCAAGGGTTCTACGAGCAGTACTTC. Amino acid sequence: CASSFDQQGFYEQYF. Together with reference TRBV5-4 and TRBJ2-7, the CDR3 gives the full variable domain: ETGVTQSPTHLIKTRGQQVTLRCSSQSGHNTVSWYQQALGQGPQFIFQYYREEENGRGNFPPRFSGLQFPNYSSELNVNALELDDSALYLCASSFDQQGFYEQYFGPGTRLTVT.

The CDR3 loop is CASRNRDTINYGYTF. CDR3 sequence (DNA): TGTGCCAGCAGAAACCGGGACACCATAAACTATGGCTACACCTTC. The chain couples TRBV12-3 or TRBV12-4 to TRBJ1-2, with D perhaps TRBD1 (6 bases). CDR3 size: 15 residues. V gave up 6 bases and J gave up 2 bases, with 16 bases separating them.

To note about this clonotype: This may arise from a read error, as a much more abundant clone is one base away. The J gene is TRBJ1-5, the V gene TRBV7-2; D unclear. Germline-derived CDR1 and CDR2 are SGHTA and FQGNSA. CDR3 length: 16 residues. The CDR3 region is CAISQDGSRGNQPQHF. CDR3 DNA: TGCGCCATCAGCCAAGATGGCAGCCGGGGCAATCAGCCCCAGCATTTT. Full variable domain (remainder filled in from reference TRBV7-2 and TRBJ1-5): GAGVSQSPSNKVTEKGKDVELRCDPISGHTALYWYRQSLGQGLEFLIYFQGNSAPDKSGLPSDRFSAERTGGSVSTLTIQRTQQEDSAVYLCAISQDGSRGNQPQHFGDGTRLSIL.

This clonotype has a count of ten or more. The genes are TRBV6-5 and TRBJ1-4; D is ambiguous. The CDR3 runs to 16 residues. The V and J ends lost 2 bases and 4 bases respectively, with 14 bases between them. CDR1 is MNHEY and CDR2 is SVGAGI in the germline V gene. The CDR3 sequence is CASSYGRRQINEKLFF. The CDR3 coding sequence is TGTGCCAGCAGTTACGGGCGGCGGCAGATTAATGAAAAACTGTTTTTT.

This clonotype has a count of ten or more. CDR3 sequence (DNA): TGTGCCTGGAGTGAACCGTCCCAAGAGACCCAGTACTTC. Translating gives CAWSEPSQETQYF. The V and J genes are TRBV30 and TRBJ2-5; D not certain. V lost 1 base and J 1 base, leaving 7 bases between the germline ends. The CDR3 length is 13 residues. Germline V gene data show CDR1 as GTSNPN and CDR2 as SVGIG (reference sequence).

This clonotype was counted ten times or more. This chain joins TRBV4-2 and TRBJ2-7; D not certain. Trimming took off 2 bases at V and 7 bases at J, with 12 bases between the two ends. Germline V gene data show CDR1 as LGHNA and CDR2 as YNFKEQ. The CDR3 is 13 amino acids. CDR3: CASSQHLTGEQYF. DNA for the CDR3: TGTGCCAGCAGCCAACATTTGACTGGGGAGCAGTACTTC.

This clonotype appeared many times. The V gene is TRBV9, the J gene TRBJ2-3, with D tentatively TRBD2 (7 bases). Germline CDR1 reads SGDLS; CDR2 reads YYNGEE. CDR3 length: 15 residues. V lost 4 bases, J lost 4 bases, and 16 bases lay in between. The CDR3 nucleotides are TGTGCCAGCAGCTTATCACGGGGGGCGCCAGATACGCAGTATTTT. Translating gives CASSLSRGAPDTQYF.